One and the same sample provided the 15 T cell receptor beta chains below, sequenced in a study of blood T cell repertoires in COVID-19. Assay used: immunoSEQ multiplex PCR; TCRdb lists only in-frame clones, some missing. This sample has 150,000 to 200,000 clones, with approximately 90% found just once. The material sequenced was peripheral blood. These receptors came from a man in his forties with active or convalescent COVID-19.

The V call is TRBV4-1, the J call TRBJ2-7; a weak D match, TRBD2 (5 bases). Trimming left V 4 bases short and J 3 bases short, with 16 bases between. The CDR3 length is 15 residues. Germline V lookup: CDR1 MGHRA, CDR2 YSYEKL. The CDR3 protein is CASSPLGGVNYEQYF. In DNA, the CDR3 is TGCGCCAGCAGCCCCCTTGGAGGCGTGAACTACGAGCAGTACTTC.

This chain links TRBV19 with TRBJ1-3; D not resolved. Looked up from germline, CDR1 is LNHDA and CDR2 is SQIVND (reference sequence). CDR3 length: 15 residues. Between the trimmed V and J ends, which lost 7 bases and 0 bases, there was a span of 13 bases. The chain's CDR3 is CASKIGISSGNTIYF. The CDR3 DNA sequence: TGTGCCAGTAAGATCGGGATTTCCTCTGGAAACACCATATATTTT.

The CDR3 nucleotides read TGTGCCAGCTCTCCGGGACAGGGTTTAACGACTAATGAAAAACTGTTTTTT. Protein sequence: CASSPGQGLTTNEKLFF. The chain couples TRBV11-3 to TRBJ1-4, with 9 bases matching TRBD1. CDR3 length: 17 amino acids. V shed 8 bases and J 2 bases; nucleotides not matched to a gene: 12. CDR1 and CDR2 (germline): SGHNT, YENEEA.

The chain carries TRBV7-6 and TRBJ2-5, with 9 bases fitting TRBD2. CDR1 and CDR2 from the germline V gene are SGHVS and FNYEAQ. This CDR3 is 16 amino acids long. J lost 3 bases, V lost 1 base, and 6 bases had no gene match. Here the CDR3 reads CASSLGSSGVKETQYF. DNA of the CDR3: TGTGCCAGCAGCTTAGGGTCTAGCGGGGTGAAAGAGACCCAGTACTTC.

The chain joins TRBV18 to TRBJ1-2; 7 positions match TRBD1. The CDR3 has 15 amino acids. The trim removed 4 bases at V and 4 bases at J, leaving 9 bases unmatched. Germline V CDR1 and CDR2: KGHSH, LQKENI. This CDR3 is CASSRTTGASYGYTF. The CDR3 DNA is TGTGCCAGCTCACGTACAACAGGGGCTTCCTATGGCTACACCTTC.

V is TRBV4-1 and J is TRBJ2-3; the match to TRBD1 covers 7 bases. V trimming: 4 bases; J trimming: 3 bases; junction bases outside the gene matches: 1. The germline V gene has CDR1 MGHRA and CDR2 YSYEKL. This CDR3 comprises 13 residues. CDR3 residues: CASSLQGTDTQYF. CDR3 sequence (DNA): TGCGCCAGCAGCCTACAGGGGACAGATACGCAGTATTTT.

The V call is TRBV11-3, the J call TRBJ2-2, with D tentatively TRBD2 (5 bases). There are 14 residues in the CDR3. Germline lookup yields CDR1 SGHNT and CDR2 YENEEA. Trimming took off 0 bases at V and 4 bases at J, with 6 bases between the two ends. Here the CDR3 DNA reads TGTGCCAGCAGCTTAGAAGAGGGCACCGGGGAGCTGTTTTTT. Its translation is CASSLEEGTGELFF.

Here the CDR3 DNA reads TGTGCCAGCAGCTTGGTTCTAGCGGGAGGGCCCTCCGGCACAGATACGCAGTATTTT. As protein: CASSLVLAGGPSGTDTQYF. The rearrangement uses TRBV5-5 and TRBJ2-3; the match to TRBD2 covers 12 bases. Germline CDR1 and CDR2: SGHKS and YYEKEE (reference sequence). CDR3 length: 19 amino acids. V shed 0 bases and J 1 base; nucleotides not matched to a gene: 9.

The gene calls are TRBV6-5 and TRBJ1-2; maybe TRBD1 (6 bases). The CDR3 contains 12 residues. With 7 bases removed from V and 7 bases from J, the gap between germline ends came to 13 bases. Germline values: CDR1 MNHEY, CDR2 SVGAGI. The CDR3 region is CASTSAGAGYTF. Written as DNA, the CDR3 is TGTGCCAGCACCTCGGCAGGGGCTGGCTACACCTTC.

This chain joins TRBV6-6 and TRBJ2-7; 9 nucleotides match TRBD1. There are 17 residues in the CDR3. V was pared by 5 bases and J by 5 bases, with 16 bases of the junction left unmatched. The germline gives CDR1 MNHNY, CDR2 SVGAGI (reference sequence). CDR3: CASSPTLPGQGSHEQYF. The DNA of the CDR3 is TGTGCCAGCAGTCCTACGCTTCCGGGACAGGGCAGCCACGAGCAGTACTTC.

This chain links TRBV6-5 with TRBJ1-2; 7 nucleotides align to TRBD1. V lost 0 bases and J lost 0; bases outside the gene matches: 4. The CDR3 sequence is 16 residues long. CDR1 is MNHEY, CDR2 SVGAGI, per germline. The CDR3 spells CASSYSKGTANYGYTF. As DNA, the CDR3 is TGTGCCAGCAGTTACTCAAAAGGGACAGCTAACTATGGCTACACCTTC.

The chain couples TRBV11-2 to TRBJ2-1; weak D call: TRBD1 (5 bases). The ends were cut back, 2 bases at V and 7 bases at J, with 12 bases in the middle. Germline V CDR1 and CDR2: SGHAT, FQNNGV. This CDR3 contains 14 residues. The CDR3 DNA sequence: TGTGCCAGCAGCTTAAGGACAAGTGGTAATGAGCAGTTCTTC. Protein product: CASSLRTSGNEQFF.

The chain links TRBV6-6 to TRBJ2-2; D may be TRBD1 (6 bases). The V gene lost 0 bases and the J gene lost 6 bases, with 11 bases spanning the gap. The CDR3 runs 15 residues. Germline V lookup: CDR1 MNHNY, CDR2 SVGAGI (reference sequence). In DNA, the CDR3 is TGTGCCAGCAGTTACTCAATACAGGGACCCGGGGAGCTGTTTTTT. This sequence encodes CASSYSIQGPGELFF.

The J gene is TRBJ1-5, the V gene TRBV6-5, with 8 positions matching TRBD1. The CDR3 has 13 residues. Germline V gene lookup returns CDR1 MNHEY and CDR2 SVGAGI. The J segment lost 5 bases and the V segment lost 6 bases, leaving 3 bases of the junction unmatched. The CDR3 is CASSQDRDQPQHF. The CDR3 coding sequence is TGTGCCAGCAGCCAGGACAGGGATCAGCCCCAGCATTTT.

V and J are TRBV19 and TRBJ2-1; 9 bases map to TRBD2. CDR3 length: 12 residues. Trimming took 11 bases from V and 10 from J; bases not matched to a gene: 9. Germline assignment: CDR1 LNHDA and CDR2 SQIVND (reference sequence). The CDR3, as DNA: TGTGCCTCATCTAGCGGGGTGTGGGAGCAGTTCTTC. It codes for CASSSGVWEQFF.